The entry below describes one T cell receptor beta chain. CDR1 and CDR2 from the germline V gene are SGDLS and YYNGEE. The CDR3 length is 14 residues. V lost 0 bases and J lost 2, with 3 bases in between. These data are taken from a study of T cells in Graves' hyperthyroidism and ophthalmopathy. The TCR beta CDR3 regions underwent amplification using RNA transcripts as the source. HTBI primers were the set used in a first-round RT-PCR of the TCR CDR3. TCRdb re-derived calls from the multiplex PCR reads in MiXCR, one entry per CDR3 protein. The table has over 400,000 distinct CDR3 sequences, about 15% seen once.

This TCR came from a man between 18 and 29 years old with Graves' ophthalmopathy. The chain has TRBV9 and TRBJ2-6; D is uncertain. The sequenced sample consisted of blood. CDR3 nucleotide sequence: TGTGCCAGCAGCGTAGAACCTGGGGCCAACGTCCTGACTTTC. Translated: CASSVEPGANVLTF.